This T cell receptor beta chain was observed in a study of identical twins. TCRdb reprocessed the 5' RACE reads with MiXCR, giving one entry per CDR3 protein. The sample lists more than 250,000 distinct CDR3 sequences, about 8.9% occurring once. The CDR3 length is 15 residues. Trimming removed 1 base at V and 8 bases at J, with 15 bases between. CDR1 and CDR2 from the germline V gene are SGHAT and FQNNGV. This clonotype has just a few counts. These data are also associated with another study on yellow fever vaccine responses in identical twins.

Sequenced: memory (CD45RO+) T cells sorted from blood. The rearrangement uses TRBV11-2 and TRBJ2-1; no reliable D call. The TCR was taken from a woman in her late teens or twenties in good health. In nucleotides, the CDR3 is TGTGCCAGCAGCTTAGGTGGGTTCAGTTTCGATGAGCAGTTCTTC. The encoded protein is CASSLGGFSFDEQFF.